These T cell receptor beta chains were read from a single sample in a study of T cell changes during pregnancy in multiple sclerosis. Sequencing used immunoSEQ multiplex PCR; TCRdb keeps in-frame clones, though not all of them. The sample lists about 73,000 clones; over 80% were seen once. The sequenced sample was peripheral blood, obtained in the third trimester of pregnancy. The receptors originated from a female donor in good health, enrolled as a control in a pregnancy study. CDR3s include the opening cysteine and the closing phenylalanine or tryptophan. The D gene is left open where the match is weak. Clone size is given for some rows only: seen once, a few or many times, or a class if the clone is expanded.

NA	15	TRBV11-2	TRBD2	TRBJ2-5	CASSGTSAGEETQYF	TGTGCCAGCAGCGGGACTAGCGCCGGAGAGGAGACCCAGTACTTC
once	14	TRBV11-2	NA	TRBJ2-7	CASSLGPGSYEQYF	TGTGCCAGCAGCTTAGGGCCAGGTAGCTACGAGCAGTACTTC
NA	18	TRBV10-3	TRBD1	TRBJ1-1	CAISEYGRGAIMNTEAFF	TGTGCCATCAGTGAGTATGGCAGGGGGGCCATAATGAACACTGAAGCTTTCTTT
NA	15	TRBV19	NA	TRBJ2-7	CASSGVEGLSWEQYF	TGTGCCAGTAGTGGAGTCGAGGGACTTTCTTGGGAGCAGTACTTC
NA	16	TRBV5-1	NA	TRBJ2-3	CASSLGSGGGTDTQYF	TGCGCCAGCAGCTTGGGAAGTGGGGGCGGCACAGATACGCAGTATTTT
NA	15	TRBV28	NA	TRBJ1-1	CASSLSLGRNTEAFF	TGTGCCAGCAGTCTCTCTCTGGGCAGGAACACTGAAGCTTTCTTT
NA	13	TRBV5-1	NA	TRBJ2-5	CASSFQAEETQYF	TGCGCCAGCAGCTTCCAGGCCGAAGAGACCCAGTACTTC
NA	15	TRBV6-6	NA	TRBJ2-4	CASSSGAVAKNIQYF	TGTGCCAGCAGTTCCGGAGCGGTAGCCAAAAACATTCAGTACTTC
NA	15	TRBV7-2	NA	TRBJ2-7	CASSLGPTKTYEQYF	TGTGCCAGCAGCTTAGGGCCGACTAAAACCTACGAGCAGTACTTC
NA	14	TRBV27	NA	TRBJ1-1	CASSLGRGLTEAFF	TGTGCCAGCAGTCTAGGCCGCGGGCTGACTGAAGCTTTCTTT
NA	15	TRBV27	NA	TRBJ1-2	CASSLSTGSLYGYTF	TGTGCCAGCAGTTTATCTACCGGGAGCCTTTATGGCTACACCTTC
once	14	TRBV5-1	TRBD2	TRBJ2-3	CASSPASGSDTQYF	TGCGCCAGCAGCCCGGCGAGCGGGAGTGATACGCAGTATTTT
NA	15	TRBV11-2	NA	TRBJ2-5	CASSLSPRRGETQYF	TGTGCCAGCAGCTTGAGTCCCCGAAGAGGGGAGACCCAGTACTTC
NA	15	TRBV5-1	TRBD2	TRBJ2-3	CASTRSGRSVDTQYF	TGCGCCAGCACACGCAGCGGGAGGAGTGTAGATACGCAGTATTTT
NA	10	TRBV2	NA	TRBJ2-7	CASLLYEQYF	TGTGCCAGCCTCCTTTACGAGCAGTACTTC
NA	13	TRBV18	NA	TRBJ1-1	CASSGAMNTEAFF	TGTGCCAGCTCAGGGGCTATGAACACTGAAGCTTTCTTT
NA	17	TRBV5-1	TRBD1	TRBJ1-5	CASSLRQGVYSNQPQHF	TGCGCCAGCAGCTTGAGACAGGGGGTTTATAGCAATCAGCCCCAGCATTTT